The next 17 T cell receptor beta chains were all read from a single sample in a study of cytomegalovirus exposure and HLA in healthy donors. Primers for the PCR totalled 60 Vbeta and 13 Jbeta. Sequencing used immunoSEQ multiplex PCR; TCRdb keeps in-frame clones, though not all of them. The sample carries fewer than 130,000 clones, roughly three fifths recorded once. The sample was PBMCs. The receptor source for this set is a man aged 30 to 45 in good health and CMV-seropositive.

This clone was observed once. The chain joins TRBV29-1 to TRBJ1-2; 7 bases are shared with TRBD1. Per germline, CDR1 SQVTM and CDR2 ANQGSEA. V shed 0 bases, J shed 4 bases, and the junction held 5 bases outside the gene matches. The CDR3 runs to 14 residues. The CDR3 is CSVEDRGQSYGYTF. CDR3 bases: TGCAGCGTTGAAGATCGGGGACAGAGCTATGGCTACACCTTC.

CDR3 residues: CASSYSEGGNGYTF. The CDR3, as DNA: TGTGCCAGCAGTTACTCTGAAGGCGGAAATGGCTACACCTTC. This chain links TRBV6-5 with TRBJ1-2; D gene unclear. The CDR3 has 14 amino acids. Germline V CDR1 and CDR2: MNHEY, SVGAGI. Deletions cut 0 bases from V and 6 bases from J, with 11 bases between.

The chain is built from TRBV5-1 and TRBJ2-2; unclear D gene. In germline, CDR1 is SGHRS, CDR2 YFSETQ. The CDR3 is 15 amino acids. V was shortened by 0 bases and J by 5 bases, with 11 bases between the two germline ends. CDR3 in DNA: TGCGCCAGCAGCTTGGGCAGGCAAAAAACCGGGGAGCTGTTTTTT. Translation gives CASSLGRQKTGELFF.

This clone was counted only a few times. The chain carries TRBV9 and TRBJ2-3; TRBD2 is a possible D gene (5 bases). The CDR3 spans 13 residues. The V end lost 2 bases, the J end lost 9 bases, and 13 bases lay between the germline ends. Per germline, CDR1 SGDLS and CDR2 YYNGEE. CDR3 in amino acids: CASSVMSSTTQYF. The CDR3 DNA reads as TGTGCCAGCAGCGTTATGTCTAGCACCACGCAGTATTTT.

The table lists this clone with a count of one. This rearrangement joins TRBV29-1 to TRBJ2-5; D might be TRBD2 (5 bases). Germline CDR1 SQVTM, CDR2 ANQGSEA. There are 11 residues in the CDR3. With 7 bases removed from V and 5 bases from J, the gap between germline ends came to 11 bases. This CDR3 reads CSAEGGETQYF. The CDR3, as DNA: TGCAGCGCCGAGGGTGGGGAGACCCAGTACTTC.

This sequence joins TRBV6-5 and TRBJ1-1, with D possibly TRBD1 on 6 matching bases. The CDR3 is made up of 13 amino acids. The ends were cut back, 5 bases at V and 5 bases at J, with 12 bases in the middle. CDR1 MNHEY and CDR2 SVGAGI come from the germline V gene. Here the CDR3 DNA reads TGTGCCAGCAGTCTGGACAGAAGGACTGAAGCTTTCTTT. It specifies CASSLDRRTEAFF.

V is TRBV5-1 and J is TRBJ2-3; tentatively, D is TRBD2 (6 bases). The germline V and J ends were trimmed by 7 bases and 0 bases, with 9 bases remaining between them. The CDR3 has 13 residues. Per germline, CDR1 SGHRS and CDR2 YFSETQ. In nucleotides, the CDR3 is TGCGCCAGCGCGGGGCCCAGCACAGATACGCAGTATTTT. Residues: CASAGPSTDTQYF.

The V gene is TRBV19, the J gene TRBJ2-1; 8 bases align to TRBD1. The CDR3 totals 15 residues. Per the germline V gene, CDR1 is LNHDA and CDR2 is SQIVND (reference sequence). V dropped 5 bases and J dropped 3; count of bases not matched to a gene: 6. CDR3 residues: CASSLDRGLYNEQFF. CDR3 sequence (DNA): TGTGCCAGTAGTCTCGACAGGGGTCTCTACAATGAGCAGTTCTTC.

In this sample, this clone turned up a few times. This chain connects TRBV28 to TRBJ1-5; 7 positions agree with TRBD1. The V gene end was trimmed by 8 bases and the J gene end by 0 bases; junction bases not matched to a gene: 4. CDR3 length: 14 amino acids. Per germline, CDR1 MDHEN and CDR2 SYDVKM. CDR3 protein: CASRTGGSNQPQHF. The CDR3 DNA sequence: TGTGCCAGCCGGACAGGAGGTAGCAATCAGCCCCAGCATTTT.

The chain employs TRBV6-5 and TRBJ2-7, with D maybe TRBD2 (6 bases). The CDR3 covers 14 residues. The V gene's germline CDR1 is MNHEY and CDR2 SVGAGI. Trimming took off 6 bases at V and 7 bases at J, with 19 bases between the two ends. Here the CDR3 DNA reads TGTGCCAGCAGCGGGACTCACAGTCGGGGGGAGCAGTACTTC. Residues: CASSGTHSRGEQYF.

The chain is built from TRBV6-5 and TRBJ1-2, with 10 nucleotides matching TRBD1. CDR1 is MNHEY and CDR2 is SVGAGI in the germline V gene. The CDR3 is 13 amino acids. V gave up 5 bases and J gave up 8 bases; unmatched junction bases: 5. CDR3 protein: CASSDRGLGGYTF. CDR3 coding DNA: TGTGCCAGCAGTGACAGGGGGCTGGGGGGCTACACCTTC.

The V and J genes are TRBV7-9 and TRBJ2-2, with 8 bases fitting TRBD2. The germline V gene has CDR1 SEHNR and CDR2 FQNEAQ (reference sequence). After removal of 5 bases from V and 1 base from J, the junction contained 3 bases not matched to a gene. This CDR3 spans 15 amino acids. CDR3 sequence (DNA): TGTGCCAGCAGCCGAGCGGGAGAGAACACCGGGGAGCTGTTTTTT. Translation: CASSRAGENTGELFF.

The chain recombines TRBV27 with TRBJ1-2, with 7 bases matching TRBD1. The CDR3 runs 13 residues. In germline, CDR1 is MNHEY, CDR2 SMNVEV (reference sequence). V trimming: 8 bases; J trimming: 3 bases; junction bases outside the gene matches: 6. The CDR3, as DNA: TGTGCCAGCTGGAGTACAGGGGACTATGGCTACACCTTC. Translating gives CASWSTGDYGYTF.

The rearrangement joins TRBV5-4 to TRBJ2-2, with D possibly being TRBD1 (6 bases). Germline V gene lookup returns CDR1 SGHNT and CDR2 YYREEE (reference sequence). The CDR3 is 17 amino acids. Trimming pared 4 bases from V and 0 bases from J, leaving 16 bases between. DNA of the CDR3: TGTGCCAGCAGCCCGGGACAAAACAACGCGAACACCGGGGAGCTGTTTTTT. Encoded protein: CASSPGQNNANTGELFF.

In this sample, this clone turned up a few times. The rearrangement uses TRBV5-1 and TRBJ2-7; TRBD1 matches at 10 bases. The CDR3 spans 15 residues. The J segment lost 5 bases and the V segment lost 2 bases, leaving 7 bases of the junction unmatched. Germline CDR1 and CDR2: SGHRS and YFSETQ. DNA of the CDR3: TGCGCCAGCAGCTTTACCGGGACAGGGGTGGACGAGCAGTACTTC. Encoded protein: CASSFTGTGVDEQYF.

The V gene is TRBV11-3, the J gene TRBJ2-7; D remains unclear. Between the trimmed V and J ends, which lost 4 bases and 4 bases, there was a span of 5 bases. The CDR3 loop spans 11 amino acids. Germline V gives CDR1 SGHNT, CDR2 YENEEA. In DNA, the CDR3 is TGTGCCAGCAGCTCCCTGTACGAGCAGTACTTC. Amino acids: CASSSLYEQYF.

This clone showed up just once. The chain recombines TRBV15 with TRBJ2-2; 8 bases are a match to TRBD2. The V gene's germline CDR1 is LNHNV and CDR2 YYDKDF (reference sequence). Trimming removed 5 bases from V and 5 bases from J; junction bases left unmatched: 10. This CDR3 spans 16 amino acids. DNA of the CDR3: TGTGCCACCAGCCTTGGACCGGGGGGGCCGACCGGGGAGCTGTTTTTT. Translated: CATSLGPGGPTGELFF.